The T cell receptor (beta chain) under discussion was sequenced for a study of T cell responses to AZD1222 COVID-19 vaccine. Study outcomes and limitations: The donor group comprised mostly white British people and more females; the analysis possibly underestimated clonal diversity.

Measured with immunoSEQ multiplex PCR; TCRdb has only the in-frame clones, and not every one. This sample has more than 85,000 clones, with approximately 86% found just once. Germline CDR1 and CDR2: SGHDN and FVKESK. V shed 1 base and J shed 8 bases, with 11 bases lying between them. The CDR3 length is 13 residues. The sample holds a few counts of this clone. Its antigen is currently unknown. The material was peripheral blood, obtained on day 0 of AZD1222 vaccination. This chain joins TRBV14 and TRBJ1-2, with D uncertain. This TCR came from an adult in good health. The CDR3 spells CASSQGSYSGYTF. For the CDR3, the DNA is TGTGCCAGCAGCCAAGGGAGTTACTCAGGCTACACCTTC.